This T cell receptor (beta chain) was sequenced for a study of blood T cell repertoires in COVID-19. The overall study: Donors in the United States, Italy and Spain gave samples during acute or convalescent COVID-19. Sample material is recorded as cDNA or gDNA derived from T cells, B-cell-depleted T cells, or PBMCs.

Authors' data handling: Amplification with reference gene primers provided the estimates of nucleated cell counts. Method: immunoSEQ multiplex PCR; TCRdb's copy keeps in-frame clones and lacks some. V and J calls and clone size come straight from that table; D and trimming were deduced from the DNA. The table lists approximately 230,000 clones, approximately 80% of them singletons. Trimming took off 5 bases at V and 9 bases at J, with 17 bases between the two ends. The CDR3 sequence is 15 residues long. The germline gives CDR1 MNHEY, CDR2 SVGAGI. This sequence joins TRBV6-5 and TRBJ1-6; weak D call: TRBD1 (6 bases). The receptor was derived from a woman aged 80 or older with active or convalescent COVID-19. Material: peripheral blood. The CDR3 DNA is TGTGCCAGCAGTATGCCGACCGGGACACCTTCACCCCTCCACTTT. The encoded protein is CASSMPTGTPSPLHF.